The next 27 T cell receptor beta chains were all read from a single sample in a study of identical twins. A single record per CDR3 protein comes from TCRdb applying MiXCR to the 5' RACE reads. The sample consists of 400,000 to 500,000 distinct CDR3 sequences, approximately 17% of them appearing once. Sequenced input: naive T cells sorted from blood. These receptors originate from a man aged 45-65 years in good health.

This clonotype appeared a few times. V and J are TRBV28 and TRBJ1-1; D is uncertain. The length of the CDR3 is 15 residues. Between the trimmed V and J ends, which lost 5 bases and 3 bases, there was a span of 16 bases. Germline V CDR1 and CDR2: MDHEN, SYDVKM. This CDR3 reads CASSPRTLADTEAFF. The CDR3 coding sequence is TGTGCCAGCAGTCCCCGGACCCTGGCGGACACTGAAGCTTTCTTT.

The sample holds many counts of this clonotype. This chain joins TRBV7-9 and TRBJ1-1; 10 nucleotides match TRBD1. This CDR3 has 15 residues. The V segment lost 4 bases and the J segment 5 bases; nucleotides outside the gene matches: 7. Germline V gene data show CDR1 as SEHNR and CDR2 as FQNEAQ (reference sequence). The CDR3 is CASSYRQGAPTEAFF. CDR3 in DNA: TGTGCCAGCAGCTATCGACAGGGGGCGCCGACTGAAGCTTTCTTT.

This clonotype was counted between two and nine times. The rearrangement links TRBV20-1 to TRBJ1-5; weak D call: TRBD1 (6 bases). V dropped 3 bases and J dropped 6 bases, with 12 bases sitting between them. Per the germline V gene, CDR1 is DFQATT and CDR2 is SNEGSKA (reference sequence). This CDR3 is built from 13 residues. CDR3 protein: CSASLQGGQPQHF. Here the CDR3 DNA reads TGCAGTGCTAGTTTACAGGGAGGTCAGCCCCAGCATTTT.

V gene TRBV7-9 combines with J gene TRBJ2-7; a possible D gene is TRBD2 (5 bases). Trimming took off 8 bases at V and 2 bases at J, with 16 bases between the two ends. CDR1 and CDR2 from the germline V gene are SEHNR and FQNEAQ (reference sequence). CDR3 length equals 14 residues. The CDR3: CASSGPDFPYEQYF. The CDR3 nucleotides are TGTGCCAGCTCCGGGCCGGACTTCCCCTACGAGCAGTACTTC.

This clonotype was seen only once. The CDR3, as DNA: TGCGCCAGCAGTGAACGGGCAGCTATGAACACTGAAGCTTTCTTT. Translation: CASSERAAMNTEAFF. The V call is TRBV10-2, the J call TRBJ1-1; D is unclear. Trimming cost V 3 bases and J 0 bases, with 11 bases left between them. CDR3 size: 15 residues. Germline V lookup: CDR1 WSHSY, CDR2 SAAADI.

The chain joins TRBV3-1 to TRBJ2-7; 7 positions agree with TRBD1. This CDR3 contains 13 residues. The V and J ends lost 7 bases and 2 bases, in that order; junction bases with no gene match: 5. Germline assignment: CDR1 LGHDT and CDR2 YNNKEL (reference sequence). The CDR3 is CASTPGQPYEQYF. The DNA of the CDR3 is TGTGCCAGCACCCCGGGACAGCCCTACGAGCAGTACTTC.

V is TRBV20-1 and J is TRBJ2-4; D not certain. CDR3 length equals 11 residues. V was clipped by 0 bases and J by 6 bases, with 3 bases between them. Germline values: CDR1 DFQATT, CDR2 SNEGSKA (reference sequence). The CDR3 nucleotides are TGCAGTGCTAGAGACGGAAACATTCAGTACTTC. It encodes CSARDGNIQYF.

This clonotype was found a few times. The chain joins TRBV11-2 to TRBJ2-7, with 11 bases matching TRBD2. V shed 1 base, J shed 5 bases, and the junction held 4 bases outside the gene matches. The CDR3 totals 15 residues. Per germline, CDR1 SGHAT and CDR2 FQNNGV. The CDR3 loop is CASSLAPSGRNEQYF. CDR3 bases: TGTGCCAGCAGCTTAGCCCCTAGCGGGAGGAACGAGCAGTACTTC.

The chain combines TRBV5-1 with TRBJ2-5; 9 bases are shared with TRBD1. CDR1 and CDR2 (germline): SGHRS, YFSETQ. V lost 2 bases, J lost 2 bases, and 4 bases stayed unmatched. The CDR3 runs to 15 residues. The CDR3 DNA follows: TGCGCCAGCAGCTTAGGGACAGGGATACAAGAGACCCAGTACTTC. This sequence encodes CASSLGTGIQETQYF.

There are many counts of this clonotype. The CDR3 sequence is CASSSETGMWIEQYF. CDR3 bases: TGTGCCAGCAGCTCCGAGACAGGGATGTGGATCGAGCAGTACTTC. The J gene is TRBJ2-7, the V gene TRBV7-6, with TRBD1 identical over 7 bases. The CDR3 is 15 amino acids. Germline V gene sequence: CDR1 SGHVS, CDR2 FNYEAQ. V shed 4 bases, J shed 6 bases, and the junction held 12 bases outside the gene matches.

The chain has TRBV20-1 and TRBJ2-3; D uncertain. V gave up 0 bases and J gave up 1 base, with 20 bases separating them. The CDR3 runs to 18 residues. CDR1 and CDR2 (germline): DFQATT, SNEGSKA (reference sequence). The chain's CDR3 is CSARDLVGLSRGTDTQYF. The CDR3 coding sequence is TGCAGTGCTAGAGATCTAGTTGGGCTTTCGCGAGGCACAGATACGCAGTATTTT.

This clonotype was found many times. The genes are TRBV5-1 and TRBJ1-4; 10 positions agree with TRBD1. CDR3 length: 18 amino acids. J lost 1 base, V lost 4 bases, and 10 bases had no gene match. The germline gives CDR1 SGHRS, CDR2 YFSETQ. The CDR3 DNA reads TGCGCCAGCAGCCCCGCGGGACAGGGGAGACGAACTAATGAAAAACTGTTTTTT. Translated: CASSPAGQGRRTNEKLFF.

This clonotype showed up just a few times. J is TRBJ1-2 and V is TRBV6-1, with a weak D call TRBD1 (6 bases). Trimming took 5 bases from V and 2 from J, leaving 15 bases between them. The germline CDR1 and CDR2 sequences are MNHNS and SASEGT. This CDR3 has 15 amino acids. The CDR3 DNA is TGTGCCAGCAGTAGTACAGGGCTCGGGAACTATGGCTACACCTTC. Translated: CASSSTGLGNYGYTF.

This chain joins TRBV9 and TRBJ2-5, with D perhaps TRBD1 (5 bases). Germline-derived CDR1 and CDR2 are SGDLS and YYNGEE. The CDR3 runs to 15 residues. V was pared by 3 bases and J by 5 bases, with 17 bases between. The CDR3 region has the DNA TGTGCCAGCAGCGCTGGCGACAGCTCATGGGAGACCCAGTACTTC. Encoded protein: CASSAGDSSWETQYF.

The chain couples TRBV4-1 to TRBJ2-1, with 7 bases lining up with TRBD1. V lost 6 bases and J lost 7; bases outside the gene matches: 6. The V gene's germline CDR1 is MGHRA and CDR2 YSYEKL. The CDR3 covers 13 residues. The CDR3 bases are TGCGCCAGCAGAAAGACAGGGTGGAATGAGCAGTTCTTC. Its protein product is CASRKTGWNEQFF.

There are a few counts of this clonotype. The chain recombines TRBV5-6 with TRBJ2-3; D might be TRBD1 or TRBD2, each matching 5 bases. V was cut by 2 bases and J by 6 bases, with 16 bases left in between. Germline V gene data show CDR1 as SGHDT and CDR2 as YYEEEE. CDR3 length: 15 residues. The CDR3 DNA reads TGTGCCAGCAGCTTTGGGACGGGGCATACGGATACGCAGTATTTT. It codes for CASSFGTGHTDTQYF.

This clonotype was counted between two and nine times. The gene calls are TRBV11-2 and TRBJ1-2; D is possibly TRBD1 (6 bases). Trimming left V 5 bases short and J 0 bases short, with 16 bases between. The CDR3 runs 16 residues. Germline V gene lookup returns CDR1 SGHAT and CDR2 FQNNGV. CDR3 residues: CASSLLQGRANYGYTF. In nucleotides, the CDR3 is TGTGCCAGCAGCCTTCTCCAGGGGAGAGCTAACTATGGCTACACCTTC.

This clonotype was seen more than once but under ten times. The genes are TRBV11-2 and TRBJ2-7, with D possibly called TRBD1 or TRBD2 (5 bases each). Looked up from germline, CDR1 is SGHAT and CDR2 is FQNNGV. With 4 bases removed from V and 5 bases from J, the gap between germline ends came to 9 bases. CDR3 length: 12 amino acids. CDR3 residues: CASSSGPHEQYF. The CDR3 nucleotides read TGTGCCAGCAGCTCGGGGCCACACGAGCAGTACTTC. Full variable domain (outside the CDR3, taken from reference TRBV11-2 and TRBJ2-7): EAGVAQSPRYKIIEKRQSVAFWCNPISGHATLYWYQQILGQGPKLLIQFQNNGVVDDSQLPKDRFSAERLKGVDSTLKIQPAKLEDSAVYLCASSSGPHEQYFGPGTRLTVT.

The CDR3 coding sequence is TGCAGTGCTAGAGCCGCGGAGGGGATTTTACCCTACGAGCAGTACTTC. It translates to CSARAAEGILPYEQYF. V is TRBV20-1 and J is TRBJ2-7, with D possibly matching TRBD2 (6 bases). V lost 1 base, J lost 2 bases, and 18 bases lay in between. The CDR3 has 16 amino acids. CDR1 and CDR2 (germline): DFQATT, SNEGSKA (reference sequence).

This clonotype was seen at least ten times. J is TRBJ2-1 and V is TRBV20-1, with D tentatively TRBD1 (5 bases). Between the trimmed V and J ends, which lost 0 bases and 0 bases, there was a span of 12 bases. The CDR3 extends over 16 amino acids. Germline assignment: CDR1 DFQATT and CDR2 SNEGSKA (reference sequence). The CDR3 sequence: CSARDGRQSSYNEQFF. CDR3 coding DNA: TGCAGTGCTAGAGATGGGCGACAGAGCTCCTACAATGAGCAGTTCTTC.

The V call is TRBV7-9, the J call TRBJ2-3; no definite D call. Trimming pared 8 bases from V and 5 bases from J, leaving 8 bases between. Per germline, CDR1 SEHNR and CDR2 FQNEAQ (reference sequence). The CDR3 extends over 11 amino acids. The CDR3 DNA sequence: TGTGCCAGCGGGCCTTTAGATACGCAGTATTTT. It specifies CASGPLDTQYF.

This clonotype was detected many times. The V and J genes are TRBV4-3 and TRBJ2-4, with 10 bases identical to TRBD1. Trimming cost V 1 base and J 9 bases; bases outside gene matches: 6. Germline-derived CDR1 and CDR2 are LGHNA and YSLEER. The CDR3 contains 15 residues. CDR3 bases: TGCGCCAGCAGCCAAGGACAGGGGGCGGCGAGCATTCAGTACTTC. It yields the protein CASSQGQGAASIQYF.

This clonotype was detected only a few times. The chain combines TRBV6-2 or TRBV6-3 with TRBJ2-1, with a tentative D call TRBD2 (6 bases). The V end lost 6 bases, the J end lost 8 bases, and 14 bases lay between the germline ends. This CDR3 region has 13 residues. The germline CDR1 and CDR2 sequences are MNHEY and SVGEGT. The CDR3, as DNA: TGTGCCAGCAGCAGACTAGTAGGAGATGAGCAGTTCTTC. Encoded protein: CASSRLVGDEQFF.

This clonotype was observed a handful of times. The chain links TRBV7-2 to TRBJ2-1, with 11 bases identical to TRBD2. The germline V gene has CDR1 SGHTA and CDR2 FQGNSA. This CDR3 region has 17 residues. Trimming took 6 bases from V and 4 from J; bases not matched to a gene: 11. The CDR3 region is CASSISGGAILYNEQFF. In DNA, the CDR3 is TGTGCCAGCAGTATTAGCGGGGGGGCCATACTTTACAATGAGCAGTTCTTC. Complete variable domain (other parts from reference TRBV7-2 and TRBJ2-1): GAGVSQSPSNKVTEKGKDVELRCDPISGHTALYWYRQSLGQGLEFLIYFQGNSAPDKSGLPSDRFSAERTGGSVSTLTIQRTQQEDSAVYLCASSISGGAILYNEQFFGPGTRLTVL.

This clonotype was recorded a few times. V gene TRBV10-2 combines with J gene TRBJ2-3; maybe TRBD1 (6 bases). Germline V gene data show CDR1 as WSHSY and CDR2 as SAAADI. CDR3 length: 14 residues. Trimming pared 8 bases from V and 0 bases from J, leaving 12 bases between. CDR3 protein: CASHRAVSTDTQYF. DNA for the CDR3: TGCGCCAGCCACAGGGCGGTGAGCACAGATACGCAGTATTTT.

The table lists this clonotype with a few counts. The chain has TRBV20-1 and TRBJ2-7; D gene uncertain. The CDR3 is 13 amino acids. Germline V gene data show CDR1 as DFQATT and CDR2 as SNEGSKA (reference sequence). Trimming shortened V by 0 bases and J by 7 bases, and 13 bases separated the two germline ends. As DNA, the CDR3 is TGCAGTGCTAGAGATGGGTCGGTGAGGGAGCAGTACTTC. Translated: CSARDGSVREQYF.

The chain recombines TRBV3-1 with TRBJ2-5; D is perhaps TRBD2 (6 bases). V lost 4 bases, J lost 2 bases, and 11 bases lay in between. The CDR3 length is 14 residues. Germline loops: CDR1 LGHDT, CDR2 YNNKEL (reference sequence). The CDR3 DNA follows: TGTGCCAGCAGCCGGGACTCCCATCAAGAGACCCAGTACTTC. It specifies CASSRDSHQETQYF.